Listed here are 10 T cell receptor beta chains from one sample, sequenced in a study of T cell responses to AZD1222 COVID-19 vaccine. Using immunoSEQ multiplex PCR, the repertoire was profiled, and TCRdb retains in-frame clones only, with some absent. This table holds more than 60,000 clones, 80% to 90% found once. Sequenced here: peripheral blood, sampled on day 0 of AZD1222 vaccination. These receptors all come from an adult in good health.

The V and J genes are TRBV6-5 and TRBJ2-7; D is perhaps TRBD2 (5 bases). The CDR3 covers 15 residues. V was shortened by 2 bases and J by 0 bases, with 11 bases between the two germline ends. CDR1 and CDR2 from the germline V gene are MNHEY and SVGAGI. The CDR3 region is CASSYGGGLSYEQYF. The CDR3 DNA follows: TGTGCCAGCAGTTACGGAGGCGGGCTCTCCTACGAGCAGTACTTC.

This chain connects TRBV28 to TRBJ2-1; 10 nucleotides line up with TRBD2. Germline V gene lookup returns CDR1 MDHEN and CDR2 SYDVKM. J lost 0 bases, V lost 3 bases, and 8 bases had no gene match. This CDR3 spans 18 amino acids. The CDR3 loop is CASSLASGGFSSYNEQFF. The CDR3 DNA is TGTGCCAGCAGTTTGGCTAGCGGGGGCTTTAGCTCCTACAATGAGCAGTTCTTC. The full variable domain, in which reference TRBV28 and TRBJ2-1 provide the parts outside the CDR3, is DVKVTQSSRYLVKRTGEKVFLECVQDMDHENMFWYRQDPGLGLRLIYFSYDVKMKEKGDIPEGYSVSREKKERFSLILESASTNQTSMYLCASSLASGGFSSYNEQFFGPGTRLTVL.

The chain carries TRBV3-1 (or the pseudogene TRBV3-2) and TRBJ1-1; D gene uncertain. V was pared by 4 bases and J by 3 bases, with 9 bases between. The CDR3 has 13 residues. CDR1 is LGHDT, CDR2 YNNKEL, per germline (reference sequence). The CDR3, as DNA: TGTGCCAGCAGCCCGCAATTTGACACTGAAGCTTTCTTT. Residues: CASSPQFDTEAFF.

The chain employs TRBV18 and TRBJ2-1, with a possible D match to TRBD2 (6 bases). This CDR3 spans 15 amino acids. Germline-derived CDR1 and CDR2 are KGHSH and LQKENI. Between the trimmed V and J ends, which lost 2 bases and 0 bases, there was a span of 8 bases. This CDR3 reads CASSPGGVSYNEQFF. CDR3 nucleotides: TGTGCCAGCTCACCAGGCGGGGTCTCCTACAATGAGCAGTTCTTC.

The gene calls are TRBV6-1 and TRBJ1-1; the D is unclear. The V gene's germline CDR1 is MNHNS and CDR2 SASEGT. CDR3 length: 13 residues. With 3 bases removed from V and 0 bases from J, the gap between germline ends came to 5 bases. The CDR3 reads CASSDPVNTEAFF. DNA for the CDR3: TGTGCCAGCAGTGACCCGGTGAACACTGAAGCTTTCTTT.

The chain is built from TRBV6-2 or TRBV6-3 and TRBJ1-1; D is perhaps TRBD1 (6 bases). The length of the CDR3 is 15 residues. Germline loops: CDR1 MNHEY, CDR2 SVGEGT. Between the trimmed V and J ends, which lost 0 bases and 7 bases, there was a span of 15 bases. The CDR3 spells CASSYSSTGGREAFF. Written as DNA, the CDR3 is TGTGCCAGCAGTTACTCTTCGACAGGCGGGCGTGAAGCTTTCTTT.

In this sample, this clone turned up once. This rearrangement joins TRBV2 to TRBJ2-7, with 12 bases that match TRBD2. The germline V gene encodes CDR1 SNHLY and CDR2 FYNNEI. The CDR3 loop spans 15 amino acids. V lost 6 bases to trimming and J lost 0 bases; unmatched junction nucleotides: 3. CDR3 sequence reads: CASRPGLAGSYEQYF. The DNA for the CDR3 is TGTGCCAGCAGGCCGGGACTAGCGGGCTCCTACGAGCAGTACTTC.

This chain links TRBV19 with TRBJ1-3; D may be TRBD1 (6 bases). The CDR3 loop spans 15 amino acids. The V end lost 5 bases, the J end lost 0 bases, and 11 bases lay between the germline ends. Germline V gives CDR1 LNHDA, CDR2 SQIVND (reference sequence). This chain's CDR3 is CASSPGHLSGNTIYF. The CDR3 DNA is TGTGCCAGTAGTCCGGGACATCTCTCTGGAAACACCATATATTTT.

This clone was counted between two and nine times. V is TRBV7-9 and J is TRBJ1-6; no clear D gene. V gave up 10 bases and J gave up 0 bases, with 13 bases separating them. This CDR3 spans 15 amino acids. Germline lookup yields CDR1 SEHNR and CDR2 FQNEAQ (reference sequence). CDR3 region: CAIQEKSSYNSPLHF. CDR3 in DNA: TGTGCCATCCAGGAGAAGAGCTCCTATAATTCACCCCTCCACTTT.

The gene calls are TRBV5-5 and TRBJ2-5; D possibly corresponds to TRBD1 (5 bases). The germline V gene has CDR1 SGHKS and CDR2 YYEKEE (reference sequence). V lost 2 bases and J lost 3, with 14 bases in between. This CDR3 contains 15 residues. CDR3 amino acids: CASSFPPGIEETQYF. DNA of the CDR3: TGTGCCAGCAGCTTCCCCCCAGGGATAGAAGAGACCCAGTACTTC.